The source of this TCR beta chain is a study of T cell responses to AZD1222 COVID-19 vaccine. Assay: immunoSEQ multiplex PCR; the TCRdb copy retains only in-frame clones and omits some. Among more than 95,000 clones listed, 92% were seen once. The germline CDR1 and CDR2 sequences are LGHNA and YNFKEQ. V shed 0 bases and J 4 bases; nucleotides not matched to a gene: 7. The CDR3 runs 17 residues. Sequences were derived from peripheral blood, sampled on day 0 of AZD1222 vaccination. The chain links TRBV4-2 to TRBJ1-2; 11 bases line up with TRBD1. This clonotype was sampled from an adult in good health. The CDR3 region has the DNA TGTGCCAGCAGCCAAGATCCGGGACAGGGGGTGAGCTATGGCTACACCTTC. It encodes CASSQDPGQGVSYGYTF.